These 21 T cell receptor beta chains share one sample of origin, sequenced in a study of CD8 T cells in cerebrospinal fluid in Alzheimer's disease. TCRdb reprocessed the 10x single-cell sequencing reads, with one entry per CDR3 protein and no DNA. The sample table sets out about 810 distinct CDR3 sequences. Input material: cerebrospinal fluid. The receptors come from a human donor with Parkinson's disease.

Frequency places this clonotype as medium-sized (0.01 to 0.1%). The chain's CDR3 is CASILPAWGQGTYEQYF. The chain joins TRBV11-2 to TRBJ2-7; the D call of TRBD1 rests on TCRdb alone, since no DNA is present to check it. This CDR3 is 17 amino acids long. CDR1 SGHAT and CDR2 FQNNGV come from the germline V gene.

By frequency, this clonotype is medium-sized. The V call is TRBV20-1, the J call TRBJ2-7. The CDR3 is 11 amino acids. Germline V CDR1 and CDR2: DFQATT, SNEGSKA (reference sequence). The CDR3 sequence is CSAKGTDEQYF.

The CDR3: CASSDRVTGELFF. The chain joins TRBV6-4 to TRBJ2-2. The CDR3 contains 13 residues. Germline values: CDR1 MRHNA, CDR2 SNTAGT.

This clonotype is labeled medium-sized based on frequency. This chain uses TRBV19 with TRBJ2-5. This CDR3 region has 14 residues. Germline V gene data show CDR1 as LNHDA and CDR2 as SQIVND (reference sequence). CDR3 loop: CASSIEGRRWTQYF.

This clonotype is called large based on its frequency. This chain joins TRBV20-1 and TRBJ2-5; TCRdb designates TRBD1, a call that cannot be tested without DNA. Germline CDR1 is DFQATT and CDR2 is SNEGSKA (reference sequence). The CDR3 is 15 residues long. The CDR3 sequence: CSAESGLSAQETQYF.

J is TRBJ2-5 and V is TRBV10-1; TCRdb picks TRBD1, but there is no DNA to check that call. The CDR3 is made up of 14 amino acids. Germline-derived CDR1 and CDR2 are WNHNN and SYGVQD (reference sequence). The CDR3 loop reads CASSGTWGAGTQYF.

This clonotype ranks as large in terms of frequency. This chain links TRBV4-2 with TRBJ2-2; TCRdb gives TRBD1 as the D gene, but with no DNA this cannot be confirmed. The CDR3 has 18 residues. Per the germline V gene, CDR1 is LGHNA and CDR2 is YNFKEQ. This chain's CDR3 is CASSQKRQAPPDAGELFF.

By frequency, this clonotype registers large. The V and J genes are TRBV7-9 and TRBJ2-7; TCRdb indicates TRBD1, and absent DNA this call remains unverified. The CDR3 runs 13 residues. Germline V gene data show CDR1 as SEHNR and CDR2 as FQNEAQ (reference sequence). CDR3 sequence: CASSPWGGSEQYF.

Measured by frequency, this clonotype is medium-sized. The chain carries TRBV30 and TRBJ1-5; TCRdb names TRBD1, which stays unverified in the absence of DNA. Germline-derived CDR1 and CDR2 are GTSNPN and SVGIG (reference sequence). The CDR3 extends over 15 amino acids. CDR3 protein: CAWRGRGTGSQPQHF.

This clonotype is called medium-sized based on its frequency. The V call is TRBV6-2 or TRBV6-3, the J call TRBJ1-2. The CDR3 is 12 amino acids. Germline CDR1 reads MNHEY; CDR2 reads SVGEGT. CDR3 sequence: CASSLANYGYTF.

This clonotype counts as medium-sized (0.01 to 0.1%) by frequency. V gene TRBV3-1 combines with J gene TRBJ2-2. There are 16 residues in the CDR3. Germline CDR1 LGHDT, CDR2 YNNKEL (reference sequence). CDR3 region: CASSQEGISNTGELFF.

This clonotype is medium-sized by frequency. The CDR3: CASSFGPGTDNQPQHF. This chain uses TRBV7-2 with TRBJ1-5; TCRdb reports TRBD1, a call that lacks DNA to check it against. This CDR3 contains 16 residues. The germline CDR1 and CDR2 sequences are SGHTA and FQGNSA.

Frequency places this clonotype as medium-sized. This chain uses TRBV19 with TRBJ1-1. Germline V gives CDR1 LNHDA, CDR2 SQIVND (reference sequence). This CDR3 has 12 amino acids. This CDR3 reads CASSYLAGTAFF.

According to its frequency, this clonotype is medium-sized. The chain is built from TRBV27 and TRBJ2-7. CDR1 MNHEY and CDR2 SMNVEV come from the germline V gene (reference sequence). The CDR3 is made up of 14 amino acids. The CDR3 sequence is CASSLTLLSYEQYF.

This clonotype is labeled large based on frequency. The rearrangement links TRBV18 to TRBJ1-2. Germline V gene data show CDR1 as KGHSH and CDR2 as LQKENI. The CDR3 totals 13 residues. CDR3 region: CASSPETNYGYTF.

This clonotype shows up as medium-sized by frequency. J is TRBJ1-2 and V is TRBV5-4; the TCRdb D gene call, TRBD1, has no DNA to confirm it. CDR1 and CDR2 (germline): SGHNT, YYREEE (reference sequence). CDR3 size: 14 residues. The CDR3 sequence: CASAPSGGARGYTF.

V is TRBV19 and J is TRBJ1-2; TCRdb proposes TRBD1, but this gene call is untestable without DNA. This CDR3 is built from 13 residues. Germline CDR1 LNHDA, CDR2 SQIVND (reference sequence). CDR3 loop: CASSIRGSYGYTF. Supplemented by reference TRBV19 and TRBJ1-2, the full variable domain reads DGGITQSPKYLFRKEGQNVTLSCEQNLNHDAMYWYRQDPGQGLRLIYYSQIVNDFQKGDIAEGYSVSREKKESFPLTVTSAQKNPTAFYLCASSIRGSYGYTFGSGTRLTVV.

This clonotype is deemed large by its frequency. J is TRBJ2-5 and V is TRBV7-9; TCRdb reports TRBD2, a call that lacks DNA to check it against. The germline V gene has CDR1 SEHNR and CDR2 FQNEAQ (reference sequence). The CDR3 sequence is 16 residues long. CDR3 loop: CASSSGGRGGQETQYF.

This clonotype is labeled large (0.1 to 1%) based on frequency. The chain carries TRBV7-2 and TRBJ2-5; there is no DNA to check the TCRdb D call of TRBD1. Germline-derived CDR1 and CDR2 are SGHTA and FQGNSA. This CDR3 has 16 residues. This chain's CDR3 is CASSLVSSVGMETQYF.

This clonotype is called medium-sized based on its frequency. The gene calls are TRBV3-1 and TRBJ1-1; TCRdb reports TRBD1, a call that lacks DNA to check it against. Germline-derived CDR1 and CDR2 are LGHDT and YNNKEL (reference sequence). The CDR3 is 13 amino acids. CDR3 region: CASSQDPRVEAFF.

This clonotype counts as large by frequency. V and J are TRBV20-1 and TRBJ2-3. CDR3 size: 16 residues. Looked up from germline, CDR1 is DFQATT and CDR2 is SNEGSKA (reference sequence). The CDR3: CSARDRSSLATDTQYF.